Listed below are T cell receptor beta chains from one sample, sequenced in a study of T-cell reconstitution after alpha-beta-depleted transplantation in children. In TCRdb, the PCR reads were re-called with MiXCR into one record per CDR3 protein. This table holds just over 7,500 distinct CDR3 sequences, about 13% found once. The sequencing used PBMCs, mostly from graft donor cells, collected 60 days after TCRalphabeta/CD19-depleted stem cell transplant. These receptors originate from a patient between 2 and 10 years old who had a stem cell transplant for inherited bone marrow failure, so the T cells may come from the graft donor. Both conserved end residues are part of each CDR3. Each record gives: V gene, J gene, clone size, D gene, CDR3 DNA, CDR3 protein. D genes are given only for firm matches. Expanded clones get a size class; other rows say once, few or many, or leave the size out.

v_call: TRBV24-1
j_call: TRBJ2-3
clone_size: many
d_call: -
cdr3_nt: TGTGCCACCAGTGATACAGGGCGGGGGACAGATACGCAGTATTTT
cdr3_aa: CATSDTGRGTDTQYF

v_call: TRBV4-3
j_call: TRBJ1-4
clone_size: -
d_call: -
cdr3_nt: TGCGCCAGCAGCCAAGAGTGGGGGCTGAGGGAAAAACTGTTTTTT
cdr3_aa: CASSQEWGLREKLFF

v_call: TRBV7-9
j_call: TRBJ2-3
clone_size: many
d_call: -
cdr3_nt: TGTGCCAGCAGCCCACTAGCCGATACGCAGTATTTT
cdr3_aa: CASSPLADTQYF

v_call: TRBV5-8
j_call: TRBJ2-5
clone_size: -
d_call: TRBD1
cdr3_nt: TGTGCCATGGGCCCCGGGCCAGGGGGTCGGGAGACCCAGTACTTC
cdr3_aa: CAMGPGPGGRETQYF

v_call: TRBV18
j_call: TRBJ2-7
clone_size: many
d_call: TRBD2
cdr3_nt: TGTGCCAGCTCACCACCCGTTAGCGGGACTTGGGGGGAGCAGTACTTC
cdr3_aa: CASSPPVSGTWGEQYF

v_call: TRBV5-1
j_call: TRBJ1-2
clone_size: many
d_call: -
cdr3_nt: TGCGCCAGCAGCGGCCCGACAGGCGTCAGGTCATATGGCTACACCTTC
cdr3_aa: CASSGPTGVRSYGYTF

v_call: TRBV20-1
j_call: TRBJ2-1
clone_size: many
d_call: TRBD2
cdr3_nt: TGCAGTGCGCCTGGACTAGCGGGAACCTACAATGAGCAGTTCTTC
cdr3_aa: CSAPGLAGTYNEQFF

v_call: TRBV20-1
j_call: TRBJ2-5
clone_size: many
d_call: -
cdr3_nt: TGCAGTGCTAGAACATTCCAAGAGACCCAGTACTTC
cdr3_aa: CSARTFQETQYF

v_call: TRBV28
j_call: TRBJ2-1
clone_size: medium-sized
d_call: TRBD2
cdr3_nt: TGTGCCAGCATTCCAGCGGGAGTCTCCAATGAGCAGTTCTTC
cdr3_aa: CASIPAGVSNEQFF

v_call: TRBV7-9
j_call: TRBJ2-2
clone_size: few
d_call: -
cdr3_nt: TGTGCCAGCAGCTTAGCTACAAGCACCGGGGAGCTGTTTTTT
cdr3_aa: CASSLATSTGELFF

v_call: TRBV5-5
j_call: TRBJ1-2
clone_size: medium-sized
d_call: TRBD1
cdr3_nt: TGTGCCAGCAGCCAAACAGGGGATGGCTACACCTTC
cdr3_aa: CASSQTGDGYTF

v_call: TRBV5-1
j_call: TRBJ2-7
clone_size: many
d_call: -
cdr3_nt: TGCGCCAGCAGCTTGGACGACAGGCCGGGGGAGCAGTACTTC
cdr3_aa: CASSLDDRPGEQYF

v_call: TRBV20-1
j_call: TRBJ2-3
clone_size: many
d_call: TRBD2
cdr3_nt: TGCAGTGCTAGACGCGGGAGGTTCCCAGATACGCAGTATTTT
cdr3_aa: CSARRGRFPDTQYF

v_call: TRBV5-1
j_call: TRBJ2-5
clone_size: many
d_call: -
cdr3_nt: TGCGCCAGCAGCTTGGCCGATGAAGAGACCCAGTACTTC
cdr3_aa: CASSLADEETQYF

v_call: TRBV5-1
j_call: TRBJ2-5
clone_size: many
d_call: -
cdr3_nt: TGCGCCAGCAGCTTGGCCACGGGGGTAGGGGAGACCCAGTACTTC
cdr3_aa: CASSLATGVGETQYF

v_call: TRBV4-1
j_call: TRBJ1-2
clone_size: many
d_call: -
cdr3_nt: TGCGCCAGCAGCCAAGATCTGGGCAGCTCGCACTATGGCTACACCTTC
cdr3_aa: CASSQDLGSSHYGYTF

v_call: TRBV5-6
j_call: TRBJ2-2
clone_size: many
d_call: TRBD2
cdr3_nt: TGTGCCAGCAGCTTGGAGGTAGCGGGAGATTACTCCGGGGAGCTGTTTTTT
cdr3_aa: CASSLEVAGDYSGELFF

v_call: TRBV6-5
j_call: TRBJ2-7
clone_size: many
d_call: TRBD2
cdr3_nt: TGTGCCAGCAGTTACTCCCCAGCGGGAGGGCCCTACGAGCAGTACTTC
cdr3_aa: CASSYSPAGGPYEQYF

v_call: TRBV7-9
j_call: TRBJ1-5
clone_size: medium-sized
d_call: TRBD1
cdr3_nt: TGTGCCAGCAGCCCGACCGGGACAGGGGGTTTTCAGCCCCAGCATTTT
cdr3_aa: CASSPTGTGGFQPQHF

v_call: TRBV5-1
j_call: TRBJ2-6
clone_size: many
d_call: TRBD1
cdr3_nt: TGCGCCAGCAGGCCGGGACAGGGAGTGTCCGGGGCCAACGTCCTGACTTTC
cdr3_aa: CASRPGQGVSGANVLTF

v_call: TRBV5-6
j_call: TRBJ2-7
clone_size: many
d_call: TRBD2
cdr3_nt: TGTGCCAGCGGACCCCTAGCGGGGAACACCTACGAGCAGTACTTC
cdr3_aa: CASGPLAGNTYEQYF

v_call: TRBV3-1
j_call: TRBJ2-2
clone_size: -
d_call: -
cdr3_nt: TGTGCCAGCAGCCAAGGACGGGGCGACGCCGGGGAGCTGTTTTTT
cdr3_aa: CASSQGRGDAGELFF

v_call: TRBV4-3
j_call: TRBJ2-5
clone_size: many
d_call: TRBD2
cdr3_nt: TGCGCCAGCAGCCCGACACCACCAATAACTAGCGGGGGGGAACAAGAGACCCAGTACTTC
cdr3_aa: CASSPTPPITSGGEQETQYF

v_call: TRBV4-1
j_call: TRBJ1-1
clone_size: -
d_call: -
cdr3_nt: TGCGCCGGAGATAAGGCAGAGAACACTGAAGCTTTCTTT
cdr3_aa: CAGDKAENTEAFF

v_call: TRBV28
j_call: TRBJ1-2
clone_size: many
d_call: -
cdr3_nt: TGTGCCAGCAGTTCCCCTGAAAGGTATGGCTACACCTTC
cdr3_aa: CASSSPERYGYTF

v_call: TRBV4-2
j_call: TRBJ2-1
clone_size: -
d_call: TRBD2
cdr3_nt: TGTGCCATCGGCCCGGGGCTAGCGGGAGTGGAGCAGTTCTTC
cdr3_aa: CAIGPGLAGVEQFF

v_call: TRBV5-1
j_call: TRBJ2-3
clone_size: many
d_call: -
cdr3_nt: TGCGCCAGCAGCTTGCCCGGGGGAGATACGCAGTATTTT
cdr3_aa: CASSLPGGDTQYF